Shown below are 14 T cell receptor beta chains from a single sample sequenced in a study of blood T cell repertoires in COVID-19 (dated by TCRdb to 2020 to 2021). The library was prepared using the immunoSEQ multiplex PCR assay. TCRdb carries this immuneACCESS record with in-frame sequences only. Its versions omit some clonotypes, under half of them owing to an unresolved V gene in the studies checked, with the rest unexplained. The sample table holds around 280,000 clones, of which approximately 86% were seen once. The ten largest clones capture roughly 1.9% of the sample. The sequencing input was peripheral blood. These receptor sequences come from a woman under 40 who had recovered from COVID-19.

The V call is TRBV7-2, the J call TRBJ1-6; D may be TRBD1 (6 bases). Per the germline V gene, CDR1 is SGHTA and CDR2 is FQGNSA. The CDR3 has 18 amino acids. The V gene lost 1 base and the J gene lost 4 bases, with 17 bases spanning the gap. CDR3 in amino acids: CASSLGQGLGGYNSPLHF. As DNA, the CDR3 is TGTGCCAGCAGCTTAGGGCAGGGGCTAGGAGGTTATAATTCACCCCTCCACTTT.

Comment on this clone: The junction departs from germline at one end; a sequencing error may be responsible. V gene TRBV28 combines with J gene TRBJ1-2; possible D gene TRBD1, 6 bases. CDR1 MDHEN and CDR2 SYDVKM come from the germline V gene. The CDR3 is 18 residues long. CDR3 nucleotides: TGTGCCAGTAGTTGGGGGCAGGGGAAGGGCGTCGCACCCTATGGCTACACCTTC. It translates to CASSWGQGKGVAPYGYTF.

This chain connects TRBV28 to TRBJ1-4, with TRBD1 as a possible D gene (6 bases). The ends were cut back, 9 bases at V and 5 bases at J, with 16 bases in the middle. The CDR3 has 14 residues. Germline-derived CDR1 and CDR2 are MDHEN and SYDVKM. CDR3 sequence: CASFLTGSNEKLFF. The CDR3 DNA is TGTGCCAGTTTCCTTACAGGGTCCAATGAAAAACTGTTTTTT.

The J gene is TRBJ2-3, the V gene TRBV12-3 or TRBV12-4; D remains ambiguous. V gave up 3 bases and J gave up 2 bases, with 3 bases separating them. The CDR3 loop spans 12 amino acids. The CDR3 DNA reads TGTGCCAGCAGTTTTAACACAGATACGCAGTATTTT. Translating it yields CASSFNTDTQYF.

The chain joins TRBV25-1 to TRBJ1-2; 8 bases align to TRBD1. The CDR3 consists of 13 residues. V shed 6 bases and J 7 bases; nucleotides not matched to a gene: 7. From germline, CDR1 is MGHDK and CDR2 SYGVNS. Written as DNA, the CDR3 is TGTGCCAGCAGCGGACAGGGTATTTTTGGCTACACCTTC. Amino acids: CASSGQGIFGYTF.

The sample holds a few counts of this clone. The chain links TRBV5-4 to TRBJ1-4, with TRBD1 identical over 7 bases. This CDR3 has 15 amino acids. Germline lookup yields CDR1 SGHNT and CDR2 YYREEE (reference sequence). J gave up 5 bases and V 6 bases, and 10 bases lay outside the gene matches. The CDR3 DNA follows: TGTGCCAGCACCCGAGGGCAGGGGGGAAATGAAAAACTGTTTTTT. As protein: CASTRGQGGNEKLFF.

This rearrangement joins TRBV27 to TRBJ1-2, with a weak D call TRBD1 (6 bases). Germline V CDR1 and CDR2: MNHEY, SMNVEV (reference sequence). The CDR3 is made up of 13 amino acids. V was clipped by 4 bases and J by 4 bases, with 10 bases between them. The CDR3 here is CASSYRAGYGYTF. The CDR3 nucleotides are TGTGCCAGCAGTTACAGGGCTGGCTATGGCTACACCTTC.

This rearrangement joins TRBV19 to TRBJ2-2; 9 bases are shared with TRBD1. Germline CDR1 reads LNHDA; CDR2 reads SQIVND (reference sequence). This CDR3 has 14 amino acids. J lost 3 bases, V lost 7 bases, and 3 bases had no gene match. CDR3 loop: CASMGDRDTGELFF. The CDR3 bases are TGTGCCAGTATGGGGGACAGGGACACCGGGGAGCTGTTTTTT. Together with reference TRBV19 and TRBJ2-2, the CDR3 gives the full variable domain: DGGITQSPKYLFRKEGQNVTLSCEQNLNHDAMYWYRQDPGQGLRLIYYSQIVNDFQKGDIAEGYSVSREKKESFPLTVTSAQKNPTAFYLCASMGDRDTGELFFGEGSRLTVL.

CDR3 region: CATGSGNEQFF. The CDR3 nucleotides are TGTGCCACAGGGAGCGGGAATGAGCAGTTCTTC. The V call is TRBV24-1, the J call TRBJ2-1, with D possibly being TRBD2 (6 bases). Per the germline V gene, CDR1 is KGHDR and CDR2 is SFDVKD. V lost 10 bases to trimming and J lost 7 bases, with 10 bases between them. The CDR3 has 11 residues.

The V call is TRBV5-4, the J call TRBJ1-4, with TRBD1 identical over 8 bases. Germline trimming cut 4 bases from V and 6 bases from J; bases unmatched to any gene: 8. Germline V CDR1 and CDR2: SGHNT, YYREEE (reference sequence). CDR3 length: 15 amino acids. The CDR3 is CASSLNPGGYEKLFF. DNA for the CDR3: TGTGCCAGCAGCCTGAACCCAGGGGGCTATGAAAAACTGTTTTTT.

The chain employs TRBV6-5 and TRBJ1-6; 12 bases map to TRBD1. CDR3 length: 15 amino acids. In germline, CDR1 is MNHEY, CDR2 SVGAGI. V lost 6 bases and J lost 9; bases outside the gene matches: 6. The CDR3 protein is CASRGDRGQVSPLHF. CDR3 bases: TGTGCCAGCAGGGGGGACAGGGGGCAGGTTTCACCCCTCCACTTT.

The chain carries TRBV1 and TRBJ2-1; the D segment call TRBD2 is taken from the table without a DNA check. TRBV1 represents a pseudogene. This CDR3 has 16 amino acids. Written as DNA, the CDR3 is TGCACCAGCTTCGTACTAGCGGGAGACCGCTACAATGAGCAGTTCTTC. Its translation is CTSFVLAGDRYNEQFF.

This sequence joins TRBV3-1 (or the pseudogene TRBV3-2) and TRBJ2-7; 7 bases agree with TRBD1. CDR3 size: 15 residues. The V gene's germline CDR1 is LGHDT and CDR2 YNNKEL (reference sequence). Unmatched junction bases numbered 6, after V lost 4 bases and J lost 0 bases. CDR3 DNA sequence: TGTGCCAGCAGCCCCAATAACAGGGGCTCCTACGAGCAGTACTTC. It translates to CASSPNNRGSYEQYF.

CDR3 sequence (DNA): TGCAGCGCCGGAAGCCTAGCGGGAGTATCAGATACGCAGTATTTT. Residues: CSAGSLAGVSDTQYF. The V gene is TRBV29-1, the J gene TRBJ2-3; TRBD2 aligns across 10 bases. The length of the CDR3 is 15 residues. CDR1 is SQVTM and CDR2 is ANQGSEA in the germline V gene. The V gene end was trimmed by 7 bases and the J gene end by 4 bases; junction bases not matched to a gene: 11.